This T cell receptor (beta chain) was profiled in a study of T cell responses to AZD1222 COVID-19 vaccine (dated by TCRdb to the early 2020s). Broadly, across the study: AZD1222 recipients given second doses at about 4 weeks or at about 12 weeks were pooled, since spike-specific TCR depth and breadth were not found to differ between the two schedules. Enrollment into the trials was organized by age into subgroups of 18-55, 56-69 and 70-plus years, and those subgroups contained roughly 160, 29 and 62 TCR-sequenced participants, respectively. A total of about 240 trial participants underwent TCR sequencing, of whom 207 received two doses of AZD1222 and 26 received two doses of the MenACWY control vaccine.

Findings and caveats that apply to the study as a whole: Epitopes outside the regions mutated in the B.1.351 and B.1.1.7 variants were reportedly recognized by nearly half of the unique spike-specific TCRs. Only five or six AZD1222 recipients were SARS-CoV-2 seropositive at baseline, limiting conclusions about previously exposed vaccinees. Most participants were white British and females outnumbered males, and the authors suggested that clonal diversity may have been underestimated. Vaccine-associated CD4 TCRs spanned the whole spike protein, with dominant responses in regions 160-218 and 743-854. The 56-69-year group was small, and its depth increase did not reach significance, likely because of low power. A significant rise in spike-specific TCR breadth and depth was observed after two AZD1222 doses relative to day 0 and relative to MenACWY recipients. No day 14 peak-response samples were available, so repertoires were characterized only after the peak T cell response.

The CDR3 regions of human TCRbeta chains were analyzed by immunosequencing. For the original study's pipeline: TCRs in the repertoires were compared against a reference library of SARS-CoV-2-specific TCRs that had been generated with the MIRA antigen-specificity platform. Breadth meant the fraction of unique TCRs that were SARS-CoV-2-associated, whereas depth meant the fraction of total T cells that were SARS-CoV-2-associated. Using the MIRA data, every spike-specific TCR was mapped to the spike region that the TCR reacted to and assigned to either a CD4 or a CD8 class. Log10-transformed breadth and depth values were compared by one-way ANOVA with Sidak's multiple comparisons tests. TCRdb obtained this table from immuneACCESS and retained in-frame rearrangements with V and J assigned. These tables miss some clones; where compared with another copy, unresolved V genes account for less than half of the shortfall, and the remainder is unexplained. That table furnishes V, J and clone size, whereas the DNA furnished D and trimming. The sample table records about 99,000 clones; approximately 88% of these occur just once. The leading ten clones occupy over 6.5% of the sample.

With regard to this clone: No cognate antigen has been identified for it. Base qualities were left out, and no much larger clone turns up one base away.

The sample's time point label, in plain terms: baseline before first vaccination. Vaccinee samples were obtained from the UK trials COV001 and COV002, which included a single-blind randomized controlled phase 2/3 trial of AZD1222 (ChAdOx1 nCoV-19) in healthy adults. For TCRbeta chain sequencing, PBMC samples were collected from trial participants at day 0 and at day 28 after the second dose. The CDR3 numbers 16 residues from cysteine through phenylalanine. The DNA shown is the 48-base CDR3, in frame from base 1. The germline V end is reduced by 4 bases and the J end by 3 bases; junction bases left unmatched: 7. The germline V gene (reference sequence) specifies MNHNY as CDR1 and SVGAGI as CDR2.

The clonotype comes from an adult in good health. The sample here was peripheral blood, taken on day 0 of AZD1222 vaccination. The chain was built from TRBV6-6 and TRBJ1-1, with 11 bases matching TRBD1. The CDR3 here reads CASSSVPGQGDTEAFF. The bases read TGTGCCAGCAGTTCCGTCCCGGGACAGGGGGACACTGAAGCTTTCTTT.